The 17 T cell receptor beta chains below were found in one sample sequenced in a study of blood T cell repertoires in COVID-19. Here immunoSEQ multiplex PCR was the method, and the copy in TCRdb shows in-frame clones only, minus some. Of 250,000 to 300,000 clones in the sample, more than 85% are singletons; the top ten hold roughly 4%. Sequenced material: peripheral blood. These receptors all stem from a man aged 18 to 30 with active or convalescent COVID-19.

This chain links TRBV9 with TRBJ1-2; D may be TRBD1 (5 bases). This CDR3 is built from 16 residues. Germline V gene sequence: CDR1 SGDLS, CDR2 YYNGEE. V gave up 4 bases and J gave up 3 bases, with 19 bases separating them. The CDR3 sequence is CASSPSTGRNHYGYTF. CDR3 sequence (DNA): TGTGCCAGCAGCCCAAGCACAGGAAGAAATCACTATGGCTACACCTTC.

The chain recombines TRBV27 with TRBJ1-2; maybe TRBD1 (5 bases). Looked up from germline, CDR1 is MNHEY and CDR2 is SMNVEV (reference sequence). V lost 8 bases, J lost 6 bases, and 10 bases lay in between. This CDR3 region has 11 residues. The CDR3 is CASSSGHGYTF. In nucleotides, the CDR3 is TGTGCCAGCTCGTCAGGGCATGGCTACACCTTC.

The V call is TRBV2, the J call TRBJ1-1; weak D call: TRBD1 (6 bases). Germline lookup yields CDR1 SNHLY and CDR2 FYNNEI. V lost 6 bases to trimming and J lost 4 bases, with 12 bases between them. There are 13 residues in the CDR3. CDR3 amino acids: CASSTGLVTEAFF. The CDR3 DNA is TGTGCCAGCAGCACAGGGCTGGTCACTGAAGCTTTCTTT.

The rearrangement links TRBV28 to TRBJ1-2; D is unclear. The V gene's germline CDR1 is MDHEN and CDR2 SYDVKM. Trimming removed 3 bases at V and 4 bases at J, with 12 bases between. This CDR3 is 14 amino acids long. DNA for the CDR3: TGTGCCAGCAGTTTCGACTCCAGAGGCTATGGCTACACCTTC. Translation gives CASSFDSRGYGYTF.

This chain joins TRBV7-3 and TRBJ2-7; 12 bases agree with TRBD2. The CDR3 sequence is 16 residues long. After removal of 2 bases from V and 6 bases from J, the junction contained 8 bases not matched to a gene. From germline, CDR1 is SGHTA and CDR2 FQGTGA. The CDR3 is CASSLDGALAGGEQYF. The CDR3 nucleotides read TGTGCCAGCAGCTTAGACGGAGCACTAGCGGGAGGCGAGCAGTACTTC.

The chain recombines TRBV7-3 with TRBJ1-5; 7 bases match TRBD1. The CDR3 extends over 14 amino acids. V trimming: 5 bases; J trimming: 7 bases; junction bases outside the gene matches: 8. CDR1 and CDR2 (germline): SGHTA, FQGTGA. CDR3 sequence (DNA): TGTGCCAGCAGCCAAACAGGGGATGGCCAGCCCCAGCATTTT. It specifies CASSQTGDGQPQHF.

The chain carries TRBV5-1 and TRBJ1-2; 8 bases match TRBD1. V dropped 1 base and J dropped 5; count of bases not matched to a gene: 10. Germline lookup yields CDR1 SGHRS and CDR2 YFSETQ. CDR3 length equals 16 residues. The CDR3 nucleotides read TGCGCCAGCAGCTTGACGGCAGGGGGCTCCCCTTATGGCTACACCTTC. Its translation is CASSLTAGGSPYGYTF.

The chain carries TRBV6-4 and TRBJ2-1; TRBD1 is a possible D gene (6 bases). V gave up 6 bases and J gave up 0 bases, with 15 bases separating them. This CDR3 has 16 amino acids. CDR1 and CDR2 (germline): MRHNA, SNTAGT. This CDR3 reads CASSKATGSSYNEQFF. The CDR3 DNA reads TGTGCCAGCAGCAAAGCTACAGGGAGCTCCTACAATGAGCAGTTCTTC.

V gene TRBV29-1 combines with J gene TRBJ2-7, with 8 bases lining up with TRBD2. V lost 0 bases, J lost 3 bases, and 4 bases stayed unmatched. The CDR3 runs 14 residues. The germline V gene encodes CDR1 SQVTM and CDR2 ANQGSEA. DNA for the CDR3: TGCAGCGTTGAAGATCCCAGCGGGAGCTACGAGCAGTACTTC. Its protein product is CSVEDPSGSYEQYF.

The count of this clone is one. The chain joins TRBV6-6 to TRBJ1-6, with 8 bases identical to TRBD1. Germline assignment: CDR1 MNHNY and CDR2 SVGAGI (reference sequence). The CDR3 spans 13 residues. V shed 4 bases and J 18 bases; nucleotides not matched to a gene: 11. DNA of the CDR3: TGTGCCAGCAGTTCCACCGGGACAGGAAACCCCCACTTT. Amino acids: CASSSTGTGNPHF.

This clone turned up a few times. V gene TRBV6-5 combines with J gene TRBJ2-2, with D unclear. The V end lost 2 bases, the J end lost 6 bases, and 10 bases lay between the germline ends. The CDR3 runs to 14 residues. CDR1 is MNHEY, CDR2 SVGAGI, per germline. The CDR3 is CASSYTVPAGELFF. CDR3 coding DNA: TGTGCCAGCAGTTACACAGTGCCGGCCGGGGAGCTGTTTTTT.

The genes are TRBV6-5 and TRBJ2-7; D gene uncertain. The CDR3 extends over 14 amino acids. Trimming took off 3 bases at V and 0 bases at J, with 9 bases between the two ends. CDR1 is MNHEY, CDR2 SVGAGI, per germline. CDR3 bases: TGTGCCAGCAGTTATGGATACAGCTCCTACGAGCAGTACTTC. Protein sequence: CASSYGYSSYEQYF.

This chain links TRBV18 with TRBJ2-7, with D possibly being TRBD2 (6 bases). The CDR3 extends over 15 amino acids. CDR1 and CDR2 (germline): KGHSH, LQKENI. V lost 2 bases and J lost 0, with 11 bases in between. The CDR3 here is CASSPRASDSYEQYF. The CDR3, as DNA: TGTGCCAGCTCACCAAGAGCTAGCGACTCCTACGAGCAGTACTTC.

The chain carries TRBV28 and TRBJ1-1; no reliable D call. Germline V gene data show CDR1 as MDHEN and CDR2 as SYDVKM. The V end was cut by 7 bases, the J end by 4 bases, with 19 bases between. This CDR3 contains 15 residues. CDR3 sequence (DNA): TGTGCCAGCACCCTTTTGTCGGAGGGCGGCACTGAAGCTTTCTTT. Translation: CASTLLSEGGTEAFF.

The CDR3 region is CASSQPRETQYF. The CDR3 region has the DNA TGTGCCAGCAGCCAACCTCGAGAGACCCAGTACTTC. This chain joins TRBV3-1 (or the pseudogene TRBV3-2) and TRBJ2-5; D gene ambiguous. Trimming took off 2 bases at V and 4 bases at J, with 5 bases between the two ends. Germline assignment: CDR1 LGHDT and CDR2 YNNKEL (reference sequence). CDR3 length: 12 amino acids.

The chain is built from TRBV6-5 and TRBJ1-1; the match to TRBD1 covers 8 bases. CDR1 and CDR2 (germline): MNHEY, SVGAGI. The CDR3 covers 15 residues. J was trimmed by 4 bases and V by 2 bases; bases with no gene match: 6. The CDR3 sequence is CASSYTDRAGTEAFF. For the CDR3, the DNA is TGTGCCAGCAGTTACACGGACAGGGCGGGCACTGAAGCTTTCTTT.

The J gene is TRBJ1-3, the V gene TRBV5-6, with D unresolved. The CDR3 is 13 residues long. The V end was cut by 4 bases, the J end by 2 bases, with 7 bases between. From germline, CDR1 is SGHDT and CDR2 YYEEEE. The CDR3: CASSRGPGNTIYF. In nucleotides, the CDR3 is TGTGCCAGCAGCCGAGGGCCTGGAAACACCATATATTTT.